This T cell receptor beta chain was recorded in a study of blood T cell repertoires in COVID-19. After removal of 1 base from V and 2 bases from J, the junction contained 8 bases not matched to a gene. Germline V gene sequence: CDR1 LGHDT, CDR2 YNNKEL (reference sequence). The CDR3 loop spans 16 amino acids. Generated by immunoSEQ multiplex PCR, the TCRdb table keeps only in-frame clones and is missing some. In the table there are some 80,000 clones, more than 70% of which are singletons. The source is a human donor in a cohort sampled during active COVID-19. The sequenced material came from peripheral blood. The V and J genes are TRBV3-1 (or the pseudogene TRBV3-2) and TRBJ2-7, with 7 positions matching TRBD2. The CDR3 protein is CASSQGGRTRPYEQYF. CDR3 DNA: TGTGCCAGCAGCCAAGGAGGTAGGACTAGACCCTACGAGCAGTACTTC.